This TCR beta chain was sequenced during a study of cytomegalovirus exposure and HLA in healthy donors. Points from the study as a whole: The study flagged around 160 TCR beta chains as cytomegalovirus-associated.

PCR primers comprised 60 Vbeta and 13 Jbeta primers. Here immunoSEQ multiplex PCR was the method, and the copy in TCRdb shows in-frame clones only, minus some. Among approximately 140,000 clones listed, about 74% were seen once. About this clone: The antigen remains unidentified.

Source material: PBMCs. This sequence was found in a woman aged 50 to 60 in good health and CMV-seronegative.

CDR3 nucleotide sequence: TGTGCCAGCAGCCGTCGAGGCGGGGGGGTCACAGATACGCAGTATTTT. Residues: CASSRRGGGVTDTQYF. V is TRBV7-6 and J is TRBJ2-3, with TRBD2 matching 9 bases. Germline CDR1 SGHVS, CDR2 FNYEAQ. This CDR3 is built from 16 residues. J gave up 2 bases and V 5 bases, and 8 bases lay outside the gene matches. Full variable domain (missing parts from reference TRBV7-6 and TRBJ2-3): GAGVSQSPRYKVTKRGQDVALRCDPISGHVSLYWYRQALGQGPEFLTYFNYEAQQDKSGLPNDRFSAERPEGSISTLTIQRTEQRDSAMYRCASSRRGGGVTDTQYFGPGTRLTVL.